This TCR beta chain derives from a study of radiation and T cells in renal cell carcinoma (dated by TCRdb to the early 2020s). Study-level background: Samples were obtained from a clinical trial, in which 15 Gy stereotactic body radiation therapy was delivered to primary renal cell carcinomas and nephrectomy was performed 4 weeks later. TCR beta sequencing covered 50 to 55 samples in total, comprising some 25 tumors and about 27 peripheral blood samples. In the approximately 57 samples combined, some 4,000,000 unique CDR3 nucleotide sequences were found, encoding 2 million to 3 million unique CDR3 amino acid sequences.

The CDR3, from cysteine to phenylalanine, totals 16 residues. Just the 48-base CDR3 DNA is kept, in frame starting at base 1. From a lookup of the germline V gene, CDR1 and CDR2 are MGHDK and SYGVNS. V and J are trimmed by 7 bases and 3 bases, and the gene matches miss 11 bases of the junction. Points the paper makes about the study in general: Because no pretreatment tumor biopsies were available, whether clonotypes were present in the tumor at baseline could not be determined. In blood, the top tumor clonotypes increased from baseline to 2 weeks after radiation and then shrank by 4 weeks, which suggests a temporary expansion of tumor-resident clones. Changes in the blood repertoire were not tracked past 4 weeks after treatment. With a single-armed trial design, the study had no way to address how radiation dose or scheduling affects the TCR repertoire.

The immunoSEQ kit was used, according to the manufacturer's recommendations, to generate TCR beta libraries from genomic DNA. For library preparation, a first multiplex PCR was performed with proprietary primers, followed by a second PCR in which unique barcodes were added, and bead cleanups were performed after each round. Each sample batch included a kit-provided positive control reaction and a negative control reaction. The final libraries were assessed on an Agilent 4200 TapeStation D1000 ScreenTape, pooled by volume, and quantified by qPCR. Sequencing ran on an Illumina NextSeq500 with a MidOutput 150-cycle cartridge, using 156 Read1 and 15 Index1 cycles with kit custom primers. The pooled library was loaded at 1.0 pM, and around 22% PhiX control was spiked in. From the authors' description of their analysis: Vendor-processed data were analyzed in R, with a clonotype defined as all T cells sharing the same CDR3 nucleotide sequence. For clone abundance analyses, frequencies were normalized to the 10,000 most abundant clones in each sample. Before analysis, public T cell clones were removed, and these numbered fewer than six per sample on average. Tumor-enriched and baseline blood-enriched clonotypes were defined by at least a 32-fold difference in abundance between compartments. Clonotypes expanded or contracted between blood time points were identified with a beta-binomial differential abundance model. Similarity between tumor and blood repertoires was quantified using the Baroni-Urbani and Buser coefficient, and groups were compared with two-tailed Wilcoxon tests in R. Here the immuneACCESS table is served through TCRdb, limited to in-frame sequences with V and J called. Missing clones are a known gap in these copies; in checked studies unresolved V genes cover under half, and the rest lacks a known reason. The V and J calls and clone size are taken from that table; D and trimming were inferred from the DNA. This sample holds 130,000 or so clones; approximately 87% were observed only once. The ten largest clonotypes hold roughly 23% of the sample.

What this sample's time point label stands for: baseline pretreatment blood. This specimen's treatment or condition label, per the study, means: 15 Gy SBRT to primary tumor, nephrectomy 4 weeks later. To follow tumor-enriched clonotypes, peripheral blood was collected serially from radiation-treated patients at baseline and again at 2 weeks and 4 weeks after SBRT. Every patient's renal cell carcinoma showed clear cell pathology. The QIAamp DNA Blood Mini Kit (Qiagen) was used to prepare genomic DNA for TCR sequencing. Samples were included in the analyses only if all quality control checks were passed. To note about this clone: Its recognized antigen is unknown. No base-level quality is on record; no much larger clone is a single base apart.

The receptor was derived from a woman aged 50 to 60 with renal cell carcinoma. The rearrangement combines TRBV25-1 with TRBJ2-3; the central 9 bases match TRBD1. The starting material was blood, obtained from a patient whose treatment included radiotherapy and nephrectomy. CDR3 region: CASTDEGDRVTDTQYF. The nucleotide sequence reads TGTGCCAGCACGGATGAAGGGGACAGGGTGACAGATACGCAGTATTTT.